This T cell receptor beta chain was captured in a study of T cell responses to AZD1222 COVID-19 vaccine. General observations from the study: Donors were largely white British and mainly female; clonal diversity was possibly underestimated.

With V trimmed by 3 bases and J by 6 bases, 10 bases remained unmatched. Germline V lookup: CDR1 SGHRS, CDR2 YFSETQ. The CDR3 has 17 residues. The table came from immunoSEQ multiplex PCR; TCRdb's copy has only in-frame clones and leaves some out. The sample lists about 110,000 clones, approximately 90% seen once, with around 4.5% in the top ten. As to this clone: The antigen is not known.

This specimen was peripheral blood, taken 28 days after the second AZD1222 dose. The rearrangement joins TRBV5-1 to TRBJ2-1, with 12 bases matching TRBD2. The clonotype originates from an adult who received the AZD1222 COVID-19 vaccine. CDR3 in DNA: TGCGCCAGCAGCTCGGGACTAGCGGGTACCAAGATCAATGAGCAGTTCTTC. Amino acids: CASSSGLAGTKINEQFF.